One T cell receptor beta chain is described in this entry. The target antigen is unknown. Time point of the sample: blood 2 weeks post-SBRT. As for treatment: 15 Gy SBRT to primary tumor, nephrectomy 4 weeks later. After SBRT, blood was collected at 2 and 4 weeks, plus baseline. The data were obtained in a study of radiation and T cells in renal cell carcinoma. Study overall: Nephrectomy followed 15 Gy stereotactic body radiation by 4 weeks. Study-wide results and caveats: From baseline, blood top tumor clonotypes peaked at 2 weeks post-radiation.

Data came from immunoSEQ multiplex PCR; TCRdb stores just in-frame clones and leaves some out. The sample carries 150,000 to 160,000 clones, 87% recorded once. The length of the CDR3 is 16 residues. V dropped 5 bases and J dropped 7 bases, with 20 bases sitting between them. This sequence originates from a woman between 50 and 59 years old with renal cell carcinoma. The chain combines TRBV23-1 with TRBJ1-4; D is possibly TRBD1 (6 bases). TRBV23-1 counts as an open reading frame of uncertain function. Sequencing was performed on blood, taken from a patient whose treatment included radiotherapy and nephrectomy. CDR3 coding DNA: TGCGCCAGCAGTGACCGGCAAAGGACAGTTGGTGAAAAACTGTTTTTT. It encodes CASSDRQRTVGEKLFF.